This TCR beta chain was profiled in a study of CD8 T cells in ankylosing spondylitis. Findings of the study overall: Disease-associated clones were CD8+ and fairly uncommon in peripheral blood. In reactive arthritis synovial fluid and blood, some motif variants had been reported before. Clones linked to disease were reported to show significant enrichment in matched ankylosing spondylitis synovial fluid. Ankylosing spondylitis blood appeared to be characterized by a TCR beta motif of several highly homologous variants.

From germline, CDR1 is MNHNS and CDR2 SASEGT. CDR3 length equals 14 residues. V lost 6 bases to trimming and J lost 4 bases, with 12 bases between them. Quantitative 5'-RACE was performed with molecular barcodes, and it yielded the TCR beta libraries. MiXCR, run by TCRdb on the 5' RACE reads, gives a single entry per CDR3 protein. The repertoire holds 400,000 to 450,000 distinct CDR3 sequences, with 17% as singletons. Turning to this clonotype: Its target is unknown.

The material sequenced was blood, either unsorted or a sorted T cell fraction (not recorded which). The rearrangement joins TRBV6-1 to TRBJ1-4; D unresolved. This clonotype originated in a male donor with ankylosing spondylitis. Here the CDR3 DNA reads TGTGCCAGCAGGCCCGGACGGGTTAATGAAAAACTGTTTTTT. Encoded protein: CASRPGRVNEKLFF.